This T cell receptor beta chain was documented in a study of blood T cell repertoires in COVID-19. Across the study: The United States, Italy and Spain were the sources of the acute and convalescent COVID-19 samples.

CDR3 size: 14 residues. J lost 4 bases, V lost 4 bases, and 6 bases had no gene match. Per germline, CDR1 SGHTA and CDR2 FQGNSA. In the authors' methods: Amplified reference gene primers provided the basis for estimating nucleated cell counts. Sequenced by immunoSEQ multiplex PCR; TCRdb stores in-frame clones only, minus some. The D gene and trimming were derived from the DNA, and the V and J assignments and clone size from that table. The table includes approximately 200,000 clones, 80% to 90% detected once. Participant ages covered roughly 18 to 89 years across approximately 25 US areas. Cohort assignment relied on participant-reported clinical history.

The genes are TRBV7-2 and TRBJ1-2; TRBD1 matches 7 bases. The sequencing sample was made of PBMCs or T cells enriched from blood (not recorded which). The clonotype originates from a woman between 18 and 30 years old in a cohort exposed to, infected with or recovered from COVID-19 (not recorded which). The CDR3 loop is CASSSGQSSYGYTF. The CDR3 DNA reads as TGTGCCAGCAGCTCGGGACAGTCCTCCTATGGCTACACCTTC.